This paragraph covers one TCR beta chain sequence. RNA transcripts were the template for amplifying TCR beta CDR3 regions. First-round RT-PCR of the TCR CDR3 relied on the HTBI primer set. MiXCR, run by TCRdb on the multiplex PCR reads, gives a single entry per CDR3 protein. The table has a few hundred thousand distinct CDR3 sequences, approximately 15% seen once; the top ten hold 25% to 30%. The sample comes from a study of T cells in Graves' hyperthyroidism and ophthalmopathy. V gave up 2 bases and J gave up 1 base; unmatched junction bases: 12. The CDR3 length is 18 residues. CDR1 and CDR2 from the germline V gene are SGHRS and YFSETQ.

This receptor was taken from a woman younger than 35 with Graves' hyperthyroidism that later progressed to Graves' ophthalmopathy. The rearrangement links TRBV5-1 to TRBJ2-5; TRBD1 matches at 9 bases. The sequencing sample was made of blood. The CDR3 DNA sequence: TGCGCCAGCAGCTTAATTCCGGGGGACAGGGCCCCCCAAGAGACCCAGTACTTC. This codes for CASSLIPGDRAPQETQYF. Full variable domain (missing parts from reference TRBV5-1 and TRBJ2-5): KAGVTQTPRYLIKTRGQQVTLSCSPISGHRSVSWYQQTPGQGLQFLFEYFSETQRNKGNFPGRFSGRQFSNSRSEMNVSTLELGDSALYLCASSLIPGDRAPQETQYFGPGTRLLVL.